This is a list of T cell receptor beta chains from one sample in a study of cytomegalovirus exposure and HLA in healthy donors. Produced via immunoSEQ multiplex PCR; TCRdb's table is partial and in-frame only. The sample contains 150,000 to 200,000 clones, just under 80% of which appear only once. Sequencing was performed on PBMCs. These receptor sequences come from a woman in her 30s in good health and CMV-seropositive. CDR3s include the opening cysteine and the closing phenylalanine or tryptophan. Fields, in order: V gene, clone size, J gene, D gene, CDR3 protein, CDR3 DNA. D genes are given only for firm matches. Size is stated for part of the rows, as once, few or many counts, or as a class when the clone is expanded.

>TRBV7-2|NA|TRBJ1-2|NA
CASSLDSNYGYTF
TGTGCCAGCAGCTTGGACAGCAACTATGGCTACACCTTC
>TRBV28|NA|TRBJ2-7|TRBD2
CASTPWTSGYEQYF
TGTGCCAGCACCCCTTGGACTAGCGGTTACGAGCAGTACTTC
>TRBV6-4|NA|TRBJ1-2|NA
CASRGTGGNYGYTF
TGTGCCAGCAGGGGGACTGGGGGAAACTATGGCTACACCTTC
>TRBV19|NA|TRBJ1-2|NA
CASRRTEDYYGYTF
TGTGCCAGTCGGCGGACGGAGGATTACTATGGCTACACCTTC
>TRBV11-3|NA|TRBJ1-1|NA
CASSTTRNTEAFF
TGTGCCAGCAGCACAACTAGGAACACTGAAGCTTTCTTT
>TRBV14|NA|TRBJ2-2|TRBD1
CASSQRTGTGGTGELFF
TGTGCCAGCAGCCAAAGGACCGGGACAGGGGGCACCGGGGAGCTGTTTTTT
>TRBV7-2|NA|TRBJ1-1|NA
CASSLGARNTEAFF
TGTGCCAGCAGCTTAGGCGCCCGGAACACTGAAGCTTTCTTT
>TRBV13|NA|TRBJ2-7|NA
CASSTARGHEQYF
TGTGCCAGCAGCACTGCGCGGGGCCACGAGCAGTACTTC
>TRBV5-5|NA|TRBJ1-1|NA
CASSLGMNTEAFF
TGTGCCAGCAGCTTGGGTATGAACACTGAAGCTTTCTTT
>TRBV5-4|NA|TRBJ1-1|NA
CASSLLITGKREAFF
TGTGCCAGCAGCCTACTGATTACAGGGAAGCGTGAAGCTTTCTTT
>TRBV5-4|NA|TRBJ2-1|NA
CASSFSGEGNEQFF
TGTGCCAGCAGCTTTAGTGGTGAGGGCAATGAGCAGTTCTTC
>TRBV18|once|TRBJ2-1|TRBD1
CASSPRDRGLEQFF
TGTGCCAGCTCACCGCGGGACAGGGGGCTTGAGCAGTTCTTC
>TRBV5-1|NA|TRBJ1-1|NA
CASSARQVGNTEAFF
TGCGCCAGCAGCGCACGACAGGTAGGAAACACTGAAGCTTTCTTT
>TRBV6-5|NA|TRBJ1-2|NA
CASSLTGSSNYGYTF
TGTGCCAGCAGTCTAACAGGGAGTTCTAACTATGGCTACACCTTC
>TRBV11-2|NA|TRBJ2-2|NA
CASSLRPGDTGELFF
TGTGCCAGCAGCTTAAGGCCGGGAGACACCGGGGAGCTGTTTTTT
>TRBV27|once|TRBJ2-2|NA
CASARVNGELFF
TGTGCCAGCGCCAGGGTGAACGGGGAGCTGTTTTTT
>TRBV2|NA|TRBJ1-1|TRBD1
CASPAGGVSNTEAFF
TGTGCCAGCCCCGCAGGGGGCGTTTCGAACACTGAAGCTTTCTTT
>TRBV28|NA|TRBJ2-1|NA
CASSLLSGNEQFF
TGTGCCAGCAGTTTATTATCAGGGAATGAGCAGTTCTTC
>TRBV11-2|NA|TRBJ1-1|NA
CASSLDLTPRGTEAFF
TGTGCCAGCAGCTTAGATTTAACCCCCAGGGGTACTGAAGCTTTCTTT
>TRBV5-4|NA|TRBJ2-2|NA
CASSLEGYTGELFF
TGTGCCAGCAGCTTGGAGGGGTACACCGGGGAGCTGTTTTTT
>TRBV7-6|NA|TRBJ2-5|NA
CASSLGLEETQYF
TGTGCCAGCAGCTTAGGACTAGAAGAGACCCAGTACTTC
>TRBV5-5|once|TRBJ2-7|TRBD2
CASSLDLLAGVGTYEQYF
TGTGCCAGCAGCTTGGATCTCCTAGCGGGAGTGGGAACCTACGAGCAGTACTTC
>TRBV2|NA|TRBJ2-7|NA
CASSGLASYEQYF
TGTGCCAGCAGTGGCTTAGCGTCCTACGAGCAGTACTTC
>TRBV10-1|few|TRBJ2-3|TRBD1
CASSARTGGYTDTQYF
TGCGCCAGCAGTGCCAGGACAGGGGGCTACACAGATACGCAGTATTTT
>TRBV13|NA|TRBJ1-4|NA
CASSGGRINEKLFF
TGTGCCAGCAGCGGCGGGCGGATTAATGAAAAACTGTTTTTT
>TRBV28|NA|TRBJ1-5|NA
CASSNPGVGQPQHF
TGTGCCAGCAGTAACCCAGGGGTTGGACAGCCCCAGCATTTT
>TRBV7-9|NA|TRBJ1-1|TRBD1
CASVTGVQAFF
TGTGCCAGCGTAACAGGGGTACAAGCTTTCTTT
>TRBV5-6|NA|TRBJ2-3|NA
CASSPRRDGGTSTDTQYF
TGTGCCAGCAGCCCCCGAAGAGACGGGGGTACTAGCACAGATACGCAGTATTTT
>TRBV7-9|NA|TRBJ2-7|TRBD2
CASSLTMTSGRAPGNEQYF
TGTGCCAGCAGCTTAACGATGACTAGCGGGAGGGCCCCGGGGAACGAGCAGTACTTC
>TRBV19|NA|TRBJ1-2|NA
CASSTPGSSNYGYTF
TGTGCCAGTAGTACCCCGGGGAGTTCCAACTATGGCTACACCTTC
>TRBV6-6|NA|TRBJ1-4|TRBD1
CASRKGQGASKGELFF
TGTGCCAGCCGAAAGGGACAGGGGGCCTCTAAAGGTGAACTGTTTTTT
>TRBV4-3|NA|TRBJ1-1|TRBD1
CASSQDVGFGTAAFF
TGCGCCAGCAGCCAAGATGTGGGTTTCGGGACAGCAGCTTTCTTT
>TRBV5-1|NA|TRBJ2-1|TRBD2
CASASGRNYNEQFF
TGCGCCAGCGCTAGCGGGAGAAATTACAATGAGCAGTTCTTC
>TRBV5-4|NA|TRBJ2-1|NA
CASSLVKAPYNEQFF
TGTGCCAGCAGCTTGGTGAAAGCACCCTACAATGAGCAGTTCTTC
>TRBV6-5|NA|TRBJ1-1|TRBD1
CASGDSQNTEAFF
TGTGCCAGCGGGGACAGTCAGAACACTGAAGCTTTCTTT
>TRBV27|NA|TRBJ1-2|NA
CASSPFGQGYTF
TGTGCCAGCAGTCCCTTCGGACAGGGCTACACCTTC
>TRBV7-7|NA|TRBJ2-5|NA
CASSTLGDLKETQYF
TGTGCTAGCAGCACCCTCGGTGATCTCAAAGAGACCCAGTACTTC
>TRBV6-6|NA|TRBJ2-7|TRBD1
CASVRQGGVYEQYF
TGTGCCAGCGTCCGACAGGGGGGAGTCTACGAGCAGTACTTC
>TRBV11-2|NA|TRBJ1-2|NA
CASSSQENYGYTF
TGTGCCAGCAGCTCACAGGAAAACTATGGCTACACCTTC
>TRBV2|NA|TRBJ1-1|NA
CASRGGGTEAFF
TGTGCCAGCAGAGGGGGGGGCACTGAAGCTTTCTTT
>TRBV13|NA|TRBJ2-7|TRBD1
CASSPRQGHYEQYF
TGTGCCAGCAGCCCGCGACAGGGACACTACGAGCAGTACTTC
>TRBV10-2|NA|TRBJ2-7|TRBD2
CASSELAGAYEQYF
TGCGCCAGCAGTGAACTAGCGGGAGCGTACGAGCAGTACTTC
>TRBV4-3|NA|TRBJ2-3|TRBD2
CASSQDAVRGLASDTQYF
TGCGCCAGCAGCCAAGATGCAGTAAGGGGACTAGCTTCAGATACGCAGTATTTT
>TRBV7-9|NA|TRBJ2-1|NA
CASSHSLHEQFF
TGTGCCAGCAGCCATAGCTTACATGAGCAGTTCTTC
>TRBV28|NA|TRBJ1-1|TRBD1
CASSYSPDRDVTDTEAFF
TGTGCCAGCAGTTACTCCCCTGACAGGGATGTGACGGACACTGAAGCTTTCTTT